This passage covers 19 T cell receptor beta chains from one sample sequenced in a study of cytomegalovirus exposure and HLA in healthy donors. Researchers ran the PCR with 60 Vbeta and 13 Jbeta primers. Profiling relied on immunoSEQ multiplex PCR, and the TCRdb table lists in-frame clones only, not all of them. This sample carries roughly 80,000 clones, around 75% of them seen once, and the ten largest clones take 7% to 7.5%. Sample: PBMCs. The receptors originated from a woman in her thirties or forties in good health and CMV-seronegative.

The chain joins TRBV28 to TRBJ2-2, with TRBD1 matching over 12 bases. The CDR3 spans 16 residues. The trim removed 6 bases at V and 6 bases at J, leaving 8 bases unmatched. The germline gives CDR1 MDHEN, CDR2 SYDVKM. In DNA form, the CDR3 reads TGTGCCAGCAGCCCCCCGGGACAGGGGGCCGCCGGGGAGCTGTTTTTT. It specifies CASSPPGQGAAGELFF.

This clone has just a few counts. V usage is TRBV28 and J usage is TRBJ2-1; D possibly corresponds to TRBD2 (6 bases). Germline lookup yields CDR1 MDHEN and CDR2 SYDVKM. The germline V and J ends were trimmed by 1 base and 7 bases, with 32 bases remaining between them. CDR3 size: 21 residues. The CDR3 DNA follows: TGTGCCAGCAGTTTATCACGGACGGGAGTACTGTCTAAGGGTTTTGCTAATGAGCAGTTCTTC. Translating it yields CASSLSRTGVLSKGFANEQFF.

The J gene is TRBJ1-5, the V gene TRBV2; 7 bases agree with TRBD1. The CDR3 runs 14 residues. Per germline, CDR1 SNHLY and CDR2 FYNNEI. The J segment lost 7 bases and the V segment lost 3 bases, leaving 6 bases of the junction unmatched. As DNA, the CDR3 is TGTGCCAGCAGTGACAGGGGGTCGGCACAGCCCCAGCATTTT. Translated: CASSDRGSAQPQHF. Using reference TRBV2 and TRBJ1-5 for the parts outside the CDR3, the full variable domain is EPEVTQTPSHQVTQMGQEVILRCVPISNHLYFYWYRQILGQKVEFLVSFYNNEISEKSEIFDDQFSVERPDGSNFTLKIRSTKLEDSAMYFCASSDRGSAQPQHFGDGTRLSIL.

The rearrangement joins TRBV9 to TRBJ2-1; 14 bases align to TRBD2. Germline CDR1 and CDR2: SGDLS and YYNGEE. V lost 4 bases, J lost 9 bases, and 18 bases stayed unmatched. This CDR3 has 19 residues. CDR3 sequence reads: CASSPRLAGGPGGMSEQFF. The CDR3 DNA reads TGTGCCAGCAGCCCCAGACTAGCGGGGGGGCCGGGGGGGATGAGTGAGCAGTTCTTC.

The chain employs TRBV4-1 and TRBJ1-2; D ambiguous. The germline gives CDR1 MGHRA, CDR2 YSYEKL. V lost 1 base, J lost 4 bases, and 4 bases lay in between. The CDR3 is made up of 12 amino acids. The CDR3 sequence: CASSQGVYGYTF. The CDR3 coding sequence is TGCGCCAGCAGCCAAGGCGTCTATGGCTACACCTTC.

This clone was detected only a few times. The chain couples TRBV15 to TRBJ2-1; D is ambiguous. Germline V gene lookup returns CDR1 LNHNV and CDR2 YYDKDF (reference sequence). Trimming pared 0 bases from V and 4 bases from J, leaving 4 bases between. This CDR3 region has 13 residues. The DNA for the CDR3 is TGTGCCACCAGCAGAGACGTTTACAATGAGCAGTTCTTC. Its protein is CATSRDVYNEQFF.

This clone showed up just a few times. V usage is TRBV7-3 and J usage is TRBJ1-2; a weak D match, TRBD1 (6 bases). The CDR3 contains 13 residues. V was clipped by 6 bases and J by 8 bases, with 16 bases between them. CDR1 and CDR2 (germline): SGHTA, FQGTGA. The CDR3 DNA sequence: TGTGCCAGCAGTGCCGGGGGGGCTCAGGGCTACACCTTC. Amino acids: CASSAGGAQGYTF.

This clone was seen once. The V and J genes are TRBV5-6 and TRBJ1-1; TRBD1 matches 7 bases. This CDR3 contains 15 residues. Unmatched junction bases numbered 10, after V lost 3 bases and J lost 5 bases. Germline V gives CDR1 SGHDT, CDR2 YYEEEE. The CDR3 spells CASSSVTQGGTEAFF. CDR3 coding DNA: TGTGCCAGCAGCTCCGTGACGCAGGGGGGTACTGAAGCTTTCTTT.

The chain carries TRBV28 and TRBJ1-4, with 9 bases fitting TRBD1. Losses at the gene ends were 6 bases for V and 4 bases for J; bases not matched to a gene: 3. Germline V CDR1 and CDR2: MDHEN, SYDVKM. The CDR3 runs to 14 residues. The CDR3 bases are TGTGCCAGCAGCCAGACAGGGGGTAATGAAAAACTGTTTTTT. Encoded protein: CASSQTGGNEKLFF.

The rearrangement uses TRBV7-9 and TRBJ2-2; D gene uncertain. The CDR3 is 15 amino acids. The V gene lost 0 bases and the J gene lost 1 base, with 6 bases spanning the gap. CDR1 is SEHNR and CDR2 is FQNEAQ in the germline V gene (reference sequence). The CDR3, as DNA: TGTGCCAGCAGCTTAGCTTTCGTGAACACCGGGGAGCTGTTTTTT. Amino acid sequence: CASSLAFVNTGELFF.

The chain recombines TRBV25-1 with TRBJ2-1; D is perhaps TRBD2 (5 bases). Trimming took 2 bases from V and 2 from J, leaving 10 bases between them. Per the germline V gene, CDR1 is MGHDK and CDR2 is SYGVNS. The CDR3 totals 15 residues. The CDR3 bases are TGTGCCAGCAGTGAAACTAGTGGAACCTACAATGAGCAGTTCTTC. It is translated as CASSETSGTYNEQFF.

The chain employs TRBV25-1 and TRBJ2-7; 8 positions match TRBD2. The V segment lost 5 bases and the J segment 2 bases; nucleotides outside the gene matches: 5. Germline values: CDR1 MGHDK, CDR2 SYGVNS. This CDR3 has 14 residues. In DNA form, the CDR3 reads TGTGCCAGCAGTAGAGCGGGGGATACCTACGAGCAGTACTTC. Protein sequence: CASSRAGDTYEQYF.

V usage is TRBV5-4 and J usage is TRBJ2-3; no definite D call. Germline V gives CDR1 SGHNT, CDR2 YYREEE (reference sequence). Trimming pared 3 bases from V and 0 bases from J, leaving 11 bases between. The CDR3 is made up of 15 amino acids. This CDR3 is CASSSPNSSTDTQYF. The DNA for the CDR3 is TGTGCCAGCAGCTCCCCTAACTCTAGCACAGATACGCAGTATTTT.

The chain couples TRBV7-2 to TRBJ2-7, with D possibly matching TRBD1 (5 bases). Trimming took 1 base from V and 5 from J, leaving 9 bases between them. The CDR3 loop spans 13 amino acids. CDR1 SGHTA and CDR2 FQGNSA come from the germline V gene. The CDR3: CASSLVGRDEQYF. The CDR3 nucleotides are TGTGCCAGCAGCTTAGTAGGCAGGGACGAGCAGTACTTC.

This clone was seen only a few times. The chain joins TRBV28 to TRBJ1-2; 9 positions agree with TRBD1. This CDR3 has 17 amino acids. CDR1 is MDHEN and CDR2 is SYDVKM in the germline V gene. The J segment lost 4 bases and the V segment lost 1 base, leaving 10 bases of the junction unmatched. CDR3 residues: CASSLFQPGQGGYGYTF. Written as DNA, the CDR3 is TGTGCCAGCAGTTTATTTCAACCGGGACAGGGAGGCTATGGCTACACCTTC.

The V call is TRBV30, the J call TRBJ1-4; no reliable D call. The V end was cut by 1 base, the J end by 3 bases, with 15 bases between. Germline values: CDR1 GTSNPN, CDR2 SVGIG (reference sequence). The CDR3 sequence is 16 residues long. CDR3 bases: TGTGCCTGGAGTGCGTTTATGGCCAGATCTAATGAAAAACTGTTTTTT. Translating it yields CAWSAFMARSNEKLFF.

This clone has only one observation. This chain uses TRBV7-3 with TRBJ2-3, with 11 bases matching TRBD2. Germline V gene data show CDR1 as SGHTA and CDR2 as FQGTGA. The CDR3 spans 17 residues. Trimming cost V 4 bases and J 2 bases; bases outside gene matches: 8. The DNA of the CDR3 is TGTGCCAGCAGCTCCACCGGGACTAGCGGCCCCACAGATACGCAGTATTTT. This encodes CASSSTGTSGPTDTQYF.

This chain links TRBV11-3 with TRBJ2-2, with 7 bases aligning to TRBD1. The CDR3 covers 16 residues. V gave up 5 bases and J gave up 7 bases; unmatched junction bases: 13. Germline V gives CDR1 SGHNT, CDR2 YENEEA. The CDR3 DNA reads TGTGCCAGCAGCCCCGGAAACACAGGGGAACGCGGGGAGCTGTTTTTT. This codes for CASSPGNTGERGELFF. Full variable domain (missing parts from reference TRBV11-3 and TRBJ2-2): EAGVVQSPRYKIIEKKQPVAFWCNPISGHNTLYWYLQNLGQGPELLIRYENEEAVDDSQLPKDRFSAERLKGVDSTLKIQPAELGDSAVYLCASSPGNTGERGELFFGEGSRLTVL.

This chain connects TRBV27 to TRBJ1-1; a possible D gene is TRBD1 (5 bases). V lost 9 bases and J lost 0, with 20 bases in between. CDR1 is MNHEY, CDR2 SMNVEV, per germline (reference sequence). The CDR3 covers 16 residues. The CDR3 DNA reads TGTGCCAGTGAGCGGAGGGCAGGGAGCATGAACACTGAAGCTTTCTTT. It translates to CASERRAGSMNTEAFF.